This T cell receptor (beta chain) was obtained from a study of blood T cell repertoires in COVID-19. Study overall: Material from acute and convalescent COVID-19 was sourced from the United States, Italy and Spain. The cDNA or gDNA used as material had been derived from T cells, B-cell-depleted T cells, or PBMCs.

Recovered participants had two consecutive negative NP/OP PCR tests, healthcare professional clearance, or symptom resolution. The repertoire was sequenced with immunoSEQ multiplex PCR; TCRdb's copy has only in-frame clones and lacks some. The sample lists a few hundred thousand clones; over 75% were seen once. Trimming stripped 3 bases from V and 6 bases from J, with 12 bases between. This CDR3 contains 15 residues. CDR1 is SGHVS and CDR2 is FQNEAQ in the germline V gene. The sequence derives from a woman between 18 and 29 years old who had recovered from COVID-19. Sequencing input: PBMCs or T cells enriched from blood (not recorded which). The chain combines TRBV7-8 with TRBJ1-6; D unresolved. In DNA, the CDR3 is TGTGCCAGCAGCTTGAGCACAGTCCGTAATTCACCCCTCCACTTT. This encodes CASSLSTVRNSPLHF.